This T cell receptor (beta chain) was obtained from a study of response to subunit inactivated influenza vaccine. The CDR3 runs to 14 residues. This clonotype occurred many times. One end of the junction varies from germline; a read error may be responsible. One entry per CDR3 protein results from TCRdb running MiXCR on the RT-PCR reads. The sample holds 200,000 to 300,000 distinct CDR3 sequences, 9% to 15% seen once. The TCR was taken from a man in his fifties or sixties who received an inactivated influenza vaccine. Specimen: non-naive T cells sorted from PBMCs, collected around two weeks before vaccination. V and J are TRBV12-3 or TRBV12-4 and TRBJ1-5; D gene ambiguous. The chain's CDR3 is CASSLGRSNQPQHF. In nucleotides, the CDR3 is TGTGCCAGCAGCTTAGGGCGAAGCAATCAGCCCCAGCATTTT.